A single sample is the source of the 24 T cell receptor beta chains below, sequenced in a study of tumor-infiltrating lymphocytes in primary liver carcinoma. Extraction also yielded germline DNA, while blood RNA was obtained from unsorted whole blood. With a constant-region primer, TCR beta cDNA was made from approximately 520 ng of total RNA. Slightly modified ARM-PCR with three nested multiplex PCR rounds yielded TCR beta libraries. Two initial PCR rounds of roughly 10 cycles each paired TRBV1-TRBV30 forward primers with a C-beta reverse primer. TCRdb passed the multiplex PCR reads through MiXCR, listing each CDR3 protein once. Of 330,000 or so distinct CDR3 sequences in the sample, less than 65% were seen once. The sample was peripheral blood. All receptors come from a man aged 40-49 years with primary liver carcinoma and hepatitis B virus infection.

This clonotype has a count of ten or more. This chain connects TRBV11-2 to TRBJ2-2, with a tentative D call TRBD2 (6 bases). The V gene's germline CDR1 is SGHAT and CDR2 FQNNGV. The CDR3 totals 16 residues. Deletions cut 3 bases from V and 6 bases from J, with 17 bases between. For the CDR3, the DNA is TGTGCCAGCAGCTTCCAACTAGCCGTCCACCCCGGGGAGCTGTTTTTT. Translating it yields CASSFQLAVHPGELFF.

CDR3 sequence (DNA): TGTGCCAGCAGCTTAGGGACCTACAGCCTGGATAATCAGCCCCAGCATTTT. Its protein product is CASSLGTYSLDNQPQHF. J is TRBJ1-5 and V is TRBV11-2; no firm D call. The CDR3 is 17 residues long. In germline, CDR1 is SGHAT, CDR2 FQNNGV. V was cut by 1 base and J by 4 bases, with 17 bases left in between.

A word on this clonotype: The junction differs from germline at one of its ends, possibly a read error. The CDR3 here is CVSSSSGSSYNEQFF. CDR3 nucleotides: TGTGTCAGCAGTTCTAGCGGGAGCTCCTACAATGAGCAGTTCTTC. The chain joins TRBV12-3 or TRBV12-4 to TRBJ2-1; 10 bases agree with TRBD2. CDR3 length equals 15 residues.

A remark on this clonotype: This may stem from a read error, because a much larger clone lies one nucleotide away. The chain carries TRBV4-1 and TRBJ1-2; 7 nucleotides line up with TRBD1. The CDR3 length is 14 residues. Germline-derived CDR1 and CDR2 are MGHRA and YSYEKL. CDR3 region: CANSQEQGFYGYTF. CDR3 coding DNA: TGCGCCAACAGCCAAGAACAGGGGTTTTATGGCTACACCTTC.

For this clonotype: With a much larger clone just one base away, this may be a read error. V usage is TRBV6-2 or TRBV6-3 and J usage is TRBJ2-7; possibly TRBD1 or TRBD2 for D (6 bases each). The CDR3 is 13 amino acids. The V gene's germline CDR1 is MNHEY and CDR2 SVGEGT. V was clipped by 3 bases and J by 7 bases, with 13 bases between them. The CDR3 DNA sequence: TGTGCCAGCAGTTATACACGAGGGGGGGAGCAGTACTTC. Translated: CASSYTRGGEQYF.

There are many counts of this clonotype. V gene TRBV11-2 combines with J gene TRBJ2-7, with TRBD2 identical over 12 bases. This CDR3 is 18 amino acids long. Germline V gene data show CDR1 as SGHAT and CDR2 as FQNNGV. V was clipped by 5 bases and J by 0 bases; unmatched bases: 11. Written as DNA, the CDR3 is TGTGCCAGCAGCATGACTAGCGGGAGCGCCATCAGCTCCTACGAGCAGTACTTC. Its protein product is CASSMTSGSAISSYEQYF.

This chain joins TRBV5-8 and TRBJ2-2; weak D call: TRBD2 (5 bases). CDR3 length: 15 amino acids. V was shortened by 2 bases and J by 1 base, with 9 bases between the two germline ends. CDR1 and CDR2 (germline): SGHTS, YDEGEE. The CDR3 loop is CASSFNGGNTGELFF. In DNA, the CDR3 is TGTGCCAGCAGCTTCAACGGAGGGAACACCGGGGAGCTGTTTTTT.

The V call is TRBV5-4, the J call TRBJ2-1, with D uncertain. Germline V gene data show CDR1 as SGHNT and CDR2 as YYREEE (reference sequence). This CDR3 is 15 amino acids long. Trimming left V 2 bases short and J 3 bases short, with 12 bases between. As DNA, the CDR3 is TGTGCCAGCAGCTTAAGAGGTCCCGTCTACAATGAGCAGTTCTTC. As protein: CASSLRGPVYNEQFF.

This clonotype was counted only a few times. The rearrangement joins TRBV6-2 or TRBV6-3 to TRBJ1-6; D might be TRBD1 (5 bases). Germline V gene data show CDR1 as MNHEY and CDR2 as SVGEGT. With 2 bases removed from V and 10 bases from J, the gap between germline ends came to 21 bases. This CDR3 contains 17 residues. CDR3 DNA: TGTGCCAGCAGTTACACCAAAAAAGATTTGAGGGGATCACCCCTCCACTTT. Encoded protein: CASSYTKKDLRGSPLHF.

Concerning this clonotype itself: One junction end disagrees with the germline gene, perhaps due to a read error. The chain links TRBV11-2 to TRBJ2-1; D possibly uses TRBD1 or TRBD2 (5 bases each). Germline CDR1 is SGHAT and CDR2 is FQNNGV. CDR3 length equals 15 residues. The CDR3 DNA reads TGTGCCACCAGCAGATCAGGGACCTCCTACAATGAGCAGTTCTTC. As protein: CATSRSGTSYNEQFF.

Turning to this clonotype: One base away lies a much larger clone, so this may be a sequencing read error. This sequence joins TRBV29-1 and TRBJ1-3, with 9 bases aligning to TRBD1. CDR3 size: 15 residues. Trimming removed 0 bases from V and 8 bases from J; junction bases left unmatched: 8. The germline V gene encodes CDR1 SQVTM and CDR2 ANQGSEA. Here the CDR3 DNA reads TGCAGCGTTGAAGATCCCAGGACAGGGGAACACACCATATATTTT. As protein: CSVEDPRTGEHTIYF.

Comment on this clonotype: The junction does not match germline at one end; this may be a read error. The chain employs TRBV11-2 and TRBJ2-7, with a weak D call TRBD2 (5 bases). CDR1 SGHAT and CDR2 FQNNGV come from the germline V gene. The CDR3 sequence is 15 residues long. The CDR3 reads CASGLERDSGHEQYF. CDR3 in DNA: TGTGCCAGCGGCTTGGAACGGGATTCTGGTCACGAGCAGTACTTC.

The chain uses TRBV28 and TRBJ2-5, with D unresolved. The CDR3 runs to 15 residues. Germline CDR1 and CDR2: MDHEN and SYDVKM. Deletions cut 5 bases from V and 4 bases from J, with 17 bases between. CDR3 amino acids: CASSSPGPRAETQYF. The CDR3 nucleotides are TGTGCCAGCAGTAGCCCGGGTCCTCGGGCAGAGACCCAGTACTTC. Full variable domain (rest looked up from reference TRBV28 and TRBJ2-5): DVKVTQSSRYLVKRTGEKVFLECVQDMDHENMFWYRQDPGLGLRLIYFSYDVKMKEKGDIPEGYSVSREKKERFSLILESASTNQTSMYLCASSSPGPRAETQYFGPGTRLLVL.

The V call is TRBV5-1, the J call TRBJ2-3; TRBD1 matches 9 bases. The CDR3 covers 15 residues. The junction had 3 bases not matched to a gene; V was cut back by 0 bases and J by 4 bases. The germline gives CDR1 SGHRS, CDR2 YFSETQ. The CDR3 coding sequence is TGCGCCAGCAGCTTGGAGGGGACAGGGTCAGATACGCAGTATTTT. It codes for CASSLEGTGSDTQYF.

This clonotype was seen a handful of times. V gene TRBV28 combines with J gene TRBJ1-2, with a tentative D call TRBD1 (5 bases). This CDR3 region has 13 residues. The germline CDR1 and CDR2 sequences are MDHEN and SYDVKM. V dropped 9 bases and J dropped 4 bases, with 15 bases sitting between them. The CDR3 reads CASAGQVSYGYTF. For the CDR3, the DNA is TGTGCCAGTGCAGGGCAAGTAAGCTATGGCTACACCTTC.

A word on this clonotype: This could be a read error, since a much larger clone is one nucleotide away. The chain joins TRBV4-1 to TRBJ2-3; 10 positions match TRBD2. Unmatched junction bases numbered 12, after V lost 4 bases and J lost 5 bases. Germline CDR1 and CDR2: MGHRA and YSYEKL. CDR3 length: 17 amino acids. CDR3 loop: CASSPSGLAGDGDTQYF. The CDR3 coding sequence is TGCGCCAGCAGCCCGAGCGGGCTAGCGGGAGATGGAGATACGCAGTATTTT.

Concerning this clonotype: A much larger clone sits a single nucleotide away, making a read error possible. The J gene is TRBJ2-1, the V gene TRBV11-1; 7 positions agree with TRBD2. V shed 7 bases and J 6 bases; nucleotides not matched to a gene: 12. The CDR3 runs 15 residues. Germline assignment: CDR1 SGHAT and CDR2 FQDESV (reference sequence). CDR3 coding DNA: TGTGCCAGCACCCCACGGACTAGTCCGGCCAATGAGCAGTTCTTC. As protein: CASTPRTSPANEQFF.

This chain connects TRBV29-1 to TRBJ2-7; D may be TRBD2 (5 bases). V was trimmed by 4 bases and J by 0 bases, leaving 10 bases between them. Germline V gene lookup returns CDR1 SQVTM and CDR2 ANQGSEA. This CDR3 has 13 amino acids. Here the CDR3 DNA reads TGCAGCGTTGGGGGAGATTCCTCCTACGAGCAGTACTTC. It is translated as CSVGGDSSYEQYF.

V and J are TRBV5-5 and TRBJ2-6; tentatively, D is TRBD1 or TRBD2 (6 bases each). The CDR3 is 16 residues long. Trimming removed 2 bases at V and 0 bases at J, with 9 bases between. CDR1 and CDR2 from the germline V gene are SGHKS and YYEKEE (reference sequence). CDR3 sequence reads: CASSFEGGSGANVLTF. DNA of the CDR3: TGTGCCAGCAGCTTCGAGGGGGGCTCTGGGGCCAACGTCCTGACTTTC.

As to this clonotype: An end of the junction differs from the germline gene, which may be a read error. The chain is built from TRBV6-2 or TRBV6-3 and TRBJ2-3; D gene uncertain. In germline, CDR1 is MNHEY, CDR2 SVGEGT. The CDR3 loop spans 12 amino acids. The CDR3 here is CASSYGADTHYF. The CDR3, as DNA: TGTGCCAGCAGTTACGGTGCAGATACGCACTATTTT.

About this clonotype itself: A much larger clone sits a single nucleotide away, making a read error possible. The chain carries TRBV30 and TRBJ2-7, with 11 bases fitting TRBD1. Per the germline V gene, CDR1 is GTSNPN and CDR2 is SVGIG (reference sequence). There are 12 residues in the CDR3. CDR3 sequence: CPWSGTGGEQYF. The CDR3 coding sequence is TGTCCCTGGAGTGGGACAGGGGGCGAGCAGTACTTC.

As concerns this clonotype: Since no conserved phenylalanine or tryptophan closes the CDR3, a read error is the likely cause. The limits of the CDR3 on the DNA are not certain, so only TCRdb's listed CDR3 is given. The chain has TRBV11-2 and TRBJ2-3. The CDR3 has 12 amino acids, counting both end residues. Germline assignment: CDR1 SGHAT and CDR2 FQNNGV. The CDR3 sequence is CAGSLLQDTRYS.

As regards this clonotype: The junction does not match germline at one end; this may be a read error. The chain combines TRBV28 with TRBJ1-6; D gene unclear. The CDR3 has 14 amino acids. Germline V CDR1 and CDR2: MDHEN, SYDVKM. This chain's CDR3 is CVSSLDLDNSPLHF. The CDR3 nucleotides read TGTGTCAGCAGTTTGGATTTGGATAATTCGCCCCTCCACTTT.

With regard to this clonotype: With a much larger clone just one base away, this may be a read error. The chain employs TRBV6-6 and TRBJ1-2, with D tentatively TRBD1 (6 bases). There are 13 residues in the CDR3. The germline CDR1 and CDR2 sequences are MNHNY and SVGAGI (reference sequence). The CDR3: CTSQDNRDGGYTF. DNA for the CDR3: TGTACCAGCCAAGATAACAGGGATGGTGGCTACACCTTC.